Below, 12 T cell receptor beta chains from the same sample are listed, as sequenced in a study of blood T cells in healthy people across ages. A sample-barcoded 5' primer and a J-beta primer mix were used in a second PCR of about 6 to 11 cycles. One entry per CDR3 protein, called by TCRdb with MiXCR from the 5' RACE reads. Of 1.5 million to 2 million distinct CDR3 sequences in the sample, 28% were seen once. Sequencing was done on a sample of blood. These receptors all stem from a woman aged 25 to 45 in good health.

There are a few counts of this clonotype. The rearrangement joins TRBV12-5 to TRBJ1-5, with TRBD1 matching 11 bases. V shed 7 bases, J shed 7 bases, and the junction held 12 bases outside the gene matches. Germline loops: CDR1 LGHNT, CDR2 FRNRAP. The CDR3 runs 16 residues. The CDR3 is CASVSPGTGGGQPQHF. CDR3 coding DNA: TGTGCTAGTGTTTCTCCCGGGACAGGGGGAGGGCAGCCCCAGCATTTT.

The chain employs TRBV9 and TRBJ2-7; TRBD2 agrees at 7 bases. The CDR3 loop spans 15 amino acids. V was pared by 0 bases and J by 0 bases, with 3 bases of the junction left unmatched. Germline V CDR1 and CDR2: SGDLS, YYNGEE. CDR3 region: CASSVEAGASYEQYF. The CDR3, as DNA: TGTGCCAGCAGCGTAGAGGCGGGAGCCTCCTACGAGCAGTACTTC.

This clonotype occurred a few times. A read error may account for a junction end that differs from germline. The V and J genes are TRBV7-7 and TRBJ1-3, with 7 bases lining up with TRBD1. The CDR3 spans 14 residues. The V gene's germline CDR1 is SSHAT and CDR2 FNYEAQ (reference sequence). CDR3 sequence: CACSPRQGGNTIYF. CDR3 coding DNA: TGTGCCTGCAGTCCCAGACAGGGAGGAAACACCATATATTTT.

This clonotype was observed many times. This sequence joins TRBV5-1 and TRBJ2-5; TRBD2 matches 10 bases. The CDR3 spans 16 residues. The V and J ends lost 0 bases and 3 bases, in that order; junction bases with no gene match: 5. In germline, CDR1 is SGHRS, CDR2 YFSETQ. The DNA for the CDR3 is TGCGCCAGCAGCTTGGTGCCCAGCGGGGGGGAAGAGACCCAGTACTTC. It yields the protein CASSLVPSGGEETQYF.

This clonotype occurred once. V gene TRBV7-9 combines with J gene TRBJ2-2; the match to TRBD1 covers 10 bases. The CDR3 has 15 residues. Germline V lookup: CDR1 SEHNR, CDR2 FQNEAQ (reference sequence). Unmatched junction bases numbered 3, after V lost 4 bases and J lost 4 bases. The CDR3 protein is CASSWDRGITGELFF. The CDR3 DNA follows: TGTGCCAGCAGCTGGGACAGGGGAATCACCGGGGAGCTGTTTTTT.

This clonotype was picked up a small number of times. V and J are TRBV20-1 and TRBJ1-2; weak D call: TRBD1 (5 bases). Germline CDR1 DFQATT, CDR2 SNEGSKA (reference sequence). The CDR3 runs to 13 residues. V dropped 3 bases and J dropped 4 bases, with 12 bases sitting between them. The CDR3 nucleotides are TGCAGTGCTAGTACCAGGGAAGGCTATGGCTACACCTTC. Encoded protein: CSASTREGYGYTF.

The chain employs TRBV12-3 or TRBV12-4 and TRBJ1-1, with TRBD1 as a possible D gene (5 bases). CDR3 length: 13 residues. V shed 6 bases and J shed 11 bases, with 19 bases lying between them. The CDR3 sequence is CASSDRDRTMAFF. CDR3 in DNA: TGTGCCAGCAGCGACCGGGACCGAACTATGGCTTTCTTT.

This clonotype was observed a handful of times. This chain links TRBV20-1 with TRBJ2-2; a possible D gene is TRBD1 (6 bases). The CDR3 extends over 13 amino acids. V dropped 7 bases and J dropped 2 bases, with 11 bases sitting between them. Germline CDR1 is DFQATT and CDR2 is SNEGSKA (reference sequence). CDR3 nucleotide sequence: TGCAGTGTAAGGGGGAAAAACACCGGGGAGCTGTTTTTT. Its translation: CSVRGKNTGELFF.

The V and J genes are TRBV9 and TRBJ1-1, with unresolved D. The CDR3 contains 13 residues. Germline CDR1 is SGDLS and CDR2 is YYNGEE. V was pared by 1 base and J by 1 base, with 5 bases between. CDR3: CASSVMANTEAFF. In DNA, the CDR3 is TGTGCCAGCAGCGTAATGGCGAACACTGAAGCTTTCTTT.

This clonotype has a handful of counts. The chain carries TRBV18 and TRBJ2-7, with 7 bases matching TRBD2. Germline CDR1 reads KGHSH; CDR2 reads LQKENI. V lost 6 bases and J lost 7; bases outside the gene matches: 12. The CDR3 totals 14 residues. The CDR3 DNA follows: TGTGCCAGCTCCCCCATAGGCGGGAGTAAAGAGCAGTACTTC. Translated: CASSPIGGSKEQYF.

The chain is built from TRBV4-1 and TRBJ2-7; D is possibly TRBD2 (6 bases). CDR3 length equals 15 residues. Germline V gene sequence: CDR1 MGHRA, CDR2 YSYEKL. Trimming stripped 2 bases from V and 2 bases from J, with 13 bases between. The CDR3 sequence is CASSQLGGIPYEQYF. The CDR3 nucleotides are TGCGCCAGCAGCCAACTTGGGGGGATACCCTACGAGCAGTACTTC.

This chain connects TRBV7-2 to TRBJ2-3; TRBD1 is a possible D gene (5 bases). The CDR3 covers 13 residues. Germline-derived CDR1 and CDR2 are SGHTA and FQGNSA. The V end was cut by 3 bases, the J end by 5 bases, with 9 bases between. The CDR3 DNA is TGTGCCAGCAGCTTCGGCAGGGAAGATACGCAGTATTTT. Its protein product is CASSFGREDTQYF.